The 3 T cell receptor beta chains listed next were all sequenced from one sample in a study of technical replicates of blood from a handful of donors. Sequenced by immunoSEQ multiplex PCR; TCRdb stores in-frame clones only, minus some. The table has some 78,000 clones, around 94% seen once. What was sequenced was T cells isolated from PBMCs. All receptors come from a human donor in good health.

This rearrangement joins TRBV19 to TRBJ1-1, with unresolved D. Germline CDR1 reads LNHDA; CDR2 reads SQIVND (reference sequence). This CDR3 contains 18 residues. V shed 1 base and J shed 3 bases, with 21 bases lying between them. The CDR3 coding sequence is TGTGCCAGTAGTATAGGCCCACGGGGAGGGATTCTCGACACTGAAGCTTTCTTT. It translates to CASSIGPRGGILDTEAFF. Full variable domain (missing parts from reference TRBV19 and TRBJ1-1): DGGITQSPKYLFRKEGQNVTLSCEQNLNHDAMYWYRQDPGQGLRLIYYSQIVNDFQKGDIAEGYSVSREKKESFPLTVTSAQKNPTAFYLCASSIGPRGGILDTEAFFGQGTRLTVV.

V usage is TRBV6-5 and J usage is TRBJ1-5; unclear D gene. Trimming shortened V by 5 bases and J by 5 bases, and 10 bases separated the two germline ends. In germline, CDR1 is MNHEY, CDR2 SVGAGI. The CDR3 covers 13 residues. The CDR3 sequence is CASSPGSYQPQHF. The CDR3, as DNA: TGTGCCAGCAGTCCGGGATCTTATCAGCCCCAGCATTTT.

The CDR3 DNA follows: TGTGCCAGCAGTCGGATCCCGGGACAGTTGGATAACTATGGCTACACCTTC. Translated, it gives CASSRIPGQLDNYGYTF. V gene TRBV28 combines with J gene TRBJ1-2; 7 positions agree with TRBD1. The V gene end was trimmed by 5 bases and the J gene end by 1 base; junction bases not matched to a gene: 13. Germline loops: CDR1 MDHEN, CDR2 SYDVKM. The CDR3 loop spans 17 amino acids.